These 7 T cell receptor beta chains originate from one sample sequenced in a study of early T cells in non-severe SARS-CoV-2 infection. From the 5' RACE reads, TCRdb called clonotypes with MiXCR, one entry per CDR3 protein. The table lists about 48,000 distinct CDR3 sequences, 7.7% of them singletons. Sequenced material: whole blood. The receptors come from an adult who was a healthcare worker with PCR-confirmed SARS-CoV-2 infection or an uninfected control (not recorded which).

This clonotype turned up a few times. The chain uses TRBV7-9 and TRBJ2-1; 13 bases are shared with TRBD2. Trimming cost V 7 bases and J 7 bases; bases outside gene matches: 7. The CDR3 runs to 15 residues. Germline V gives CDR1 SEHNR, CDR2 FQNEAQ (reference sequence). The CDR3 is CASTWTSGGDNEQFF. CDR3 nucleotides: TGTGCCAGCACCTGGACTAGCGGGGGTGATAATGAGCAGTTCTTC.

This clonotype was seen ten or more times. The gene calls are TRBV11-2 and TRBJ1-6; D remains unclear. Trimming removed 8 bases from V and 6 bases from J, with 17 bases in between. Looked up from germline, CDR1 is SGHAT and CDR2 is FQNNGV. The CDR3 has 15 residues. CDR3 coding DNA: TGTGCCAGCTCCTCAGCGGGCCAACTTAATTCACCCCTCCACTTT. It yields the protein CASSSAGQLNSPLHF.

In this sample, this clonotype turned up many times. The CDR3 coding sequence is TGTGCCAGCTCACCAACTTGGAACACTGAAGCTTTCTTT. It yields the protein CASSPTWNTEAFF. V and J are TRBV18 and TRBJ1-1; D is undetermined. CDR1 is KGHSH and CDR2 is LQKENI in the germline V gene. Trimming took 2 bases from V and 1 from J, leaving 5 bases between them. The CDR3 loop spans 13 amino acids.

The CDR3 is CASSLESSGAETQYF. For the CDR3, the DNA is TGCGCCAGCAGCTTGGAGAGTAGCGGGGCTGAGACCCAGTACTTC. The genes are TRBV5-1 and TRBJ2-5; TRBD2 matches at 8 bases. V was pared by 0 bases and J by 5 bases, with 6 bases of the junction left unmatched. This CDR3 has 15 amino acids. Germline assignment: CDR1 SGHRS and CDR2 YFSETQ.

This clonotype came up many times. The chain couples TRBV29-1 to TRBJ2-1; TRBD1 agrees at 8 bases. With V trimmed by 5 bases and J by 7 bases, 13 bases remained unmatched. Looked up from germline, CDR1 is SQVTM and CDR2 is ANQGSEA. The CDR3 extends over 15 amino acids. In nucleotides, the CDR3 is TGCAGCGTTCAACATCAGGGGGCGAACTTAAATGAGCAGTTCTTC. This sequence encodes CSVQHQGANLNEQFF.

This CDR3 reads CASSLSPGNQPQHF. CDR3 bases: TGTGCCAGCAGCTTATCGCCAGGAAATCAGCCCCAGCATTTT. This rearrangement joins TRBV7-9 to TRBJ1-5; no reliable D call. This CDR3 spans 14 amino acids. Looked up from germline, CDR1 is SEHNR and CDR2 is FQNEAQ (reference sequence). Trimming shortened V by 2 bases and J by 4 bases, and 9 bases separated the two germline ends.

This clonotype was counted only a few times. The V call is TRBV10-2, the J call TRBJ2-1; D remains ambiguous. The germline V and J ends were trimmed by 7 bases and 7 bases, with 8 bases remaining between them. Germline CDR1 and CDR2: WSHSY and SAAADI. The CDR3 has 11 residues. CDR3 in DNA: TGCGCCAGCATAGAGGTAAATGAGCAGTTCTTC. Protein: CASIEVNEQFF.